This TCR beta chain was sequenced in a study of blood T cells in healthy people across ages. General study findings and limits: The study found TCR beta diversity correlated strongly with naive T cell percentage. Shifts in expanded clonotypes may have been confounded by donor CMV status, which was unknown.

Germline V gives CDR1 SGHVS, CDR2 FNYEAQ. The ends lost 5 bases at V and 4 bases at J; junction bases unmatched: 8. The CDR3 has 16 amino acids. This clonotype was detected a few times. What it recognizes is unknown. The second PCR ran roughly 7 to 11 cycles with a sample-barcoded 5' primer and J-beta primers. A single record per CDR3 protein comes from TCRdb applying MiXCR to the 5' RACE reads. This sample has more than 1,400,000 distinct CDR3 sequences, with 42% found just once. PBMCs, at least 6 million per sample, were isolated. The receptor's source is a woman aged 18-29 years in good health. Sequenced: blood. The rearrangement uses TRBV7-6 and TRBJ2-1, with 10 nucleotides matching TRBD2. This chain's CDR3 is CASSRTGTSDYNEQFF. CDR3 in DNA: TGTGCCAGCAGCCGAACCGGGACTAGCGATTACAATGAGCAGTTCTTC.